What follows is one T cell receptor (beta chain) and its context. What it recognizes is unknown. Template switching created a universal primer site, and the cDNA included unique molecular identifiers. Each CDR3 protein is one row after TCRdb ran MiXCR on the 5' RACE reads. The sample contains hundreds of thousands of distinct CDR3 sequences, 8.5% to 9.5% of which appear only once. This record comes from a study of identical twins. Study results and caveats: Abundant cord blood beta clonotypes carried fewer insertions; memory repertoires showed none.

The CDR3 has 16 residues. Looked up from germline, CDR1 is MNHEY and CDR2 is SVGAGI. V gave up 4 bases and J gave up 2 bases, with 14 bases separating them. The sample also formed part of further work on yellow fever vaccine responses in identical twins.

Input material: PBMCs. The chain joins TRBV6-5 to TRBJ2-2, with a tentative D call TRBD1 (6 bases). This sequence originates from a woman between 18 and 29 years old in good health. The CDR3 is CASSSKTGPNTGELFF. CDR3 bases: TGTGCCAGCAGTTCAAAGACAGGCCCTAACACCGGGGAGCTGTTTTTT.